The rows below give T cell receptor beta chains drawn from one sample of a study of OX40 agonist ivuxolimab in advanced cancers. Profiling relied on immunoSEQ multiplex PCR, and the TCRdb table lists in-frame clones only, not all of them. This sample has about 100,000 clones, with approximately 90% found just once. Specimen: CD4+ or CD8+ T cells sorted from blood, collected in a trial of the OX40 agonist ivuxolimab. These TCRs come from an adult with an advanced solid tumor such as melanoma, head and neck, liver or kidney cancer. Both conserved end residues are trimmed from each CDR3. D genes are given only for firm matches.

>.|TRBJ2-1|TRBV10-3
AIRMNRDSQNEQF
>.|TRBJ1-5|TRBV6-1
ASSERRAPQH
>TRBD2|TRBJ2-7|TRBV9
ASSVEPGAGYYEQY
>.|TRBJ2-7|TRBV4-2
ASSPRGASSYEQY
>.|TRBJ1-3|TRBV7-9
ASTSGNSGNTIY
>TRBD2|TRBJ2-1|TRBV13
ASSSAGLSYNEQF
>TRBD1|TRBJ1-5|TRBV6-5
ASRRQGGSNQPQH
>TRBD1|TRBJ1-1|TRBV7-2
ASSRDRATEAF
>TRBD1|TRBJ1-2|TRBV7-9
ASSSLGTGVGYGYT
>.|TRBJ2-3|TRBV10-3
ATSKSSGNTDTQY
>.|TRBJ2-5|TRBV11-2
ASSFSNSGSETQY
>TRBD1|TRBJ1-4|TRBV28
ASRNRGLDLTGEKLF
>.|TRBJ1-1|TRBV7-9
ASSLSGSTEAF
>.|TRBJ1-5|TRBV27
ASSFAGPNQPQH
>TRBD1|TRBJ2-7|TRBV6-1
ASSGTGTTYEQY
>.|TRBJ1-2|TRBV15
ATSFREARSISGYT
>.|TRBJ2-3|TRBV6-5
ASSYGSLGDTQY
>.|TRBJ1-1|TRBV11-2
ASSLVGRVGTEAF
>TRBD1|TRBJ2-1|TRBV7-9
ASSWDRSYNEQF
>.|TRBJ1-2|TRBV9
ASSLSGYGYT
>TRBD2|TRBJ2-1|TRBV7-3
ASSPWRGTSGAYNEQF
>.|TRBJ2-1|TRBV7-8
ASSLVSGASSYNEQF
>.|TRBJ1-5|TRBV2
ASSDRARQPQH
>.|TRBJ2-2|TRBV9
ASSVQGSTGELF
>TRBD1|TRBJ1-1|TRBV5-1
ASSQRPRGAGGSTEAF
>TRBD1|TRBJ1-5|TRBV28
ASSYRGQPNQPQH
>.|TRBJ1-5|TRBV7-9
ASSLGTRQPQH
>.|TRBJ2-2|TRBV7-9
ASSLGRTTNTGELF
>.|TRBJ2-6|TRBV4-3
TSSQVGGSGANVLT
>.|TRBJ1-6|TRBV5-4
ASSWFGVNSPLH
>.|TRBJ2-7|TRBV2
ASSGQVYEQY
>.|TRBJ2-5|TRBV5-6
ASSLAGLQETQY
>TRBD1|TRBJ1-2|TRBV30
AWSSGGFSGYT
>.|TRBJ2-7|TRBV6-1
ASSEEGLRSYEQY
>TRBD2|TRBJ2-1|TRBV28
ASSSSGTIYNEQF
>TRBD1|TRBJ1-1|TRBV19
ATKGQTGPNTEAF
>.|TRBJ2-5|TRBV7-3
ASSLTYKETQY
>.|TRBJ2-5|TRBV4-1
ASSHGPDANRGETQY
>TRBD2|TRBJ2-7|TRBV7-2
ASSFGTSGAYEQY
>TRBD1|TRBJ2-1|TRBV11-2
ASSLEGGRRNEQF
>TRBD1|TRBJ2-6|TRBV4-3
ASSQDRRGVGTGESGANVLT
>.|TRBJ2-2|TRBV28
ASIPSWGTGELF
>TRBD1|TRBJ2-5|TRBV5-4
ASSPQPGGEGTQY
>.|TRBJ2-7|TRBV27
ASSFSRSYEQY
>.|TRBJ2-2|TRBV7-2
ASSQQPGRLTGELF
>TRBD2|TRBJ2-7|TRBV7-3
ASSFNRDYPFLEQY
>.|TRBJ2-2|TRBV29-1
SVEDGPGHYTGELF
>.|TRBJ2-7|TRBV5-1
ASSLERWSSYEQY
>.|TRBJ1-4|TRBV5-1
ASSLGPRGAGEKLF
>.|TRBJ2-5|TRBV4-3
ASSQTREETQY
>.|TRBJ2-3|TRBV5-1
ASSLGVQVDTQY
>.|TRBJ2-5|TRBV27
ASSPFGGGRSETQY
>TRBD1|TRBJ2-7|TRBV6-1
ASSQSGGAREQY
>TRBD1|TRBJ2-5|TRBV10-3
AISESSGQGIQETQY
>.|TRBJ2-7|TRBV7-9
ASSLGGSTYEQY
>.|TRBJ2-1|TRBV7-2
ATRGPGGGGRNEQF
>.|TRBJ2-7|TRBV19
ASSSGPGLSYEQY